The clone carrying this TCR beta chain was seen a few times. V lost 6 bases and J 0 bases, leaving 11 bases between the germline ends. The CDR3 has 15 amino acids. The germline CDR1 and CDR2 sequences are SGHTA and FQGNSA. This sample stems from a study of tissue T cells after allogeneic stem cell transplantation. Data came from immunoSEQ multiplex PCR; TCRdb stores just in-frame clones and leaves some out. The table lists approximately 6,100 clones, 63% of them singletons. The rearrangement joins TRBV7-2 to TRBJ1-4; D perhaps matches TRBD1 (5 bases). The sequences come from duodenum tissue, collected at autopsy. The TCR comes from a woman between 18 and 49 years old with breast cancer. CDR3 bases: TGTGCCAGCAGTCTCCAACAGGCAACTAATGAAAAACTGTTTTTT. It yields the protein CASSLQQATNEKLFF.